Presented here are 16 T cell receptor beta chains from one specimen sequenced in a study of immune characterization of retroperitoneal liposarcoma. MiXCR, applied by TCRdb to the PCR reads, yields one record per CDR3 protein. The sample has roughly 8,400 distinct CDR3 sequences; 30% are singletons. Sequencing input: blood. The receptors come from a male donor with retroperitoneal liposarcoma.

On this clonotype: At one end the junction does not follow the germline gene, possibly because of a read error. This chain joins TRBV7-2 and TRBJ2-1, with TRBD2 matching 8 bases. The germline gives CDR1 SGHTA, CDR2 FQGNSA. This CDR3 is 13 amino acids long. This chain's CDR3 is CASSLAGYNEQLF. For the CDR3, the DNA is TGTGCCAGCAGCCTAGCGGGTTACAATGAGCAGTTATTC.

This rearrangement joins TRBV6-1 to TRBJ2-5; 9 bases agree with TRBD2. The DNA end is more similar to TRBJ2-1, so the J call may be wrong. The CDR3 is 13 amino acids. Germline CDR1 and CDR2: MNHNS and SASEGT. CDR3 nucleotide sequence: TGTGCCAGCAAGGATGGCGGGAGGGGGGAGCAGTTCTTC. It is translated as CASKDGGRGEQFF.

The V call is TRBV6-9, the J call TRBJ2-2; D may be TRBD1 (6 bases). CDR1 is MNHGY and CDR2 is SVAAGI in the germline V gene. This CDR3 region has 14 residues. Trimming shortened V by 2 bases and J by 4 bases, and 8 bases separated the two germline ends. CDR3 coding DNA: TGTGCCAGCAGTTATCTAGGGGGCACCGGGGAGCTGTTTTTT. It specifies CASSYLGGTGELFF.

This clonotype appeared a few times. The chain recombines TRBV6-1 with TRBJ2-5; perhaps TRBD1 as D (5 bases). Germline CDR1 and CDR2: MNHNS and SASEGT. CDR3 length: 14 amino acids. V was cut by 4 bases and J by 5 bases, with 14 bases left in between. The CDR3 DNA sequence: TGTGCCAGCAGTGCTTTACTCCCAGGGGAGACCCAGTACTTC. Encoded protein: CASSALLPGETQYF.

This clonotype has just a few counts. The CDR3 is CASSETPNSYNEQFF. The CDR3 region has the DNA TGTGCCAGCAGTGAAACTCCAAACTCCTACAATGAGCAGTTCTTC. The chain employs TRBV12-3 or TRBV12-4 and TRBJ2-1; D not certain. This CDR3 comprises 15 residues. Trimming removed 5 bases at V and 0 bases at J, with 11 bases between.

A few counts support this clonotype. The rearrangement links TRBV4-1 to TRBJ2-3, with TRBD2 matching 11 bases. The CDR3 is 16 amino acids. V dropped 6 bases and J dropped 4; count of bases not matched to a gene: 9. CDR1 and CDR2 from the germline V gene are MGHRA and YSYEKL. The chain's CDR3 is CASSQQLAGAADTQYF. As DNA, the CDR3 is TGCGCCAGCAGTCAACAACTAGCGGGAGCAGCAGATACGCAGTATTTT.

The V call is TRBV6-1, the J call TRBJ2-4; D may be TRBD1 (6 bases). In germline, CDR1 is MNHNS, CDR2 SASEGT. The CDR3 contains 12 residues. V lost 6 bases to trimming and J lost 9 bases, with 12 bases between them. This CDR3 is CASRNRVGIQYF. The CDR3 DNA reads as TGTGCCAGCAGGAACAGGGTGGGCATTCAGTACTTC.

This chain uses TRBV7-2 with TRBJ2-1, with D uncertain. The J call may be faulty, since TRBJ2-7 better matches the DNA end. From germline, CDR1 is SGHTA and CDR2 FQGNSA. The length of the CDR3 is 13 residues. CDR3 region: CASSLASSYEQYF. The CDR3 DNA sequence: TGTGCCAGCAGCTTAGCTTCCTCCTACGAGCAGTACTTC.

In this sample, this clonotype turned up a few times. The rearrangement links TRBV6-5 to TRBJ2-1; TRBD1 matches at 7 bases. The CDR3 is made up of 15 amino acids. V shed 6 bases and J 1 base; nucleotides not matched to a gene: 6. Germline loops: CDR1 MNHEY, CDR2 SVGAGI. The DNA for the CDR3 is TGTGCCAGCAGACCCGACAGGGATTCCTACAATGAGCAGTTCTTC. Amino acid sequence: CASRPDRDSYNEQFF.

This clonotype was seen more than once but under ten times. The J gene is TRBJ2-1, the V gene TRBV5-4, with a possible D match to TRBD2 (6 bases). Between the trimmed V and J ends, which lost 4 bases and 3 bases, there was a span of 23 bases. The CDR3 loop spans 18 amino acids. The germline gives CDR1 SGHNT, CDR2 YYREEE (reference sequence). For the CDR3, the DNA is TGTGCCAGCAGCAGGCAACTAGCCGGAGGGTGGGGCTACAATGAGCAGTTCTTC. It encodes CASSRQLAGGWGYNEQFF. Full variable domain (remainder filled in from reference TRBV5-4 and TRBJ2-1): ETGVTQSPTHLIKTRGQQVTLRCSSQSGHNTVSWYQQALGQGPQFIFQYYREEENGRGNFPPRFSGLQFPNYSSELNVNALELDDSALYLCASSRQLAGGWGYNEQFFGPGTRLTVL.

A word on this clonotype: At one boundary the junction diverges from the germline segment, which might be a read error. The chain uses TRBV12-3 or TRBV12-4 and TRBJ1-2; D is unclear. The CDR3 contains 11 residues. DNA for the CDR3: TGTGCCAGCAGCTTAGGGTTTGGCTACACCTTC. Translated: CASSLGFGYTF.

This clonotype has a handful of counts. The chain joins TRBV28 to TRBJ1-2; 10 positions agree with TRBD1. V shed 4 bases and J 5 bases; nucleotides not matched to a gene: 13. The length of the CDR3 is 17 residues. Germline CDR1 reads MDHEN; CDR2 reads SYDVKM. CDR3 amino acids: CASSSGQGKYTPYGYTF. The CDR3 DNA follows: TGTGCCAGCAGTTCGGGACAGGGGAAGTATACTCCTTATGGCTACACCTTC.

This chain uses TRBV7-2 with TRBJ2-3; no reliable D call. TRBJ2-7 matches the DNA end more closely, so the J call is doubtful. The germline V gene has CDR1 SGHTA and CDR2 FQGNSA. This CDR3 is 15 amino acids long. The CDR3 loop reads CASRLTGSHSNEQYF. The CDR3 DNA follows: TGTGCCAGCAGACTAACCGGGTCCCATAGCAATGAGCAGTACTTC.

J is TRBJ1-1 and V is TRBV6-1; no definite D call. V lost 3 bases and J 4 bases, leaving 12 bases between the germline ends. CDR3 size: 14 residues. Germline V gives CDR1 MNHNS, CDR2 SASEGT. The chain's CDR3 is CASSETMVVTEAFF. CDR3 nucleotides: TGTGCCAGCAGTGAGACTATGGTGGTCACTGAAGCTTTCTTT.

Here the CDR3 reads CASSFQGDRGPSTDTQYF. The CDR3 coding sequence is TGTGCCAGCAGTTTCCAAGGCGACAGGGGCCCTAGCACAGATACGCAGTATTTT. V usage is TRBV6-5 and J usage is TRBJ2-3, with 8 bases aligning to TRBD1. This CDR3 contains 18 residues. The germline CDR1 and CDR2 sequences are MNHEY and SVGAGI. V lost 4 bases to trimming and J lost 0 bases; unmatched junction nucleotides: 12.

This clonotype was recorded a few times. A much more abundant neighbour one base away suggests this may be a read error. The rearrangement joins TRBV6-1 to TRBJ2-1; 10 nucleotides agree with TRBD1. The CDR3 contains 14 residues. Looked up from germline, CDR1 is MNHNS and CDR2 is SASEGT. V trimming: 4 bases; J trimming: 10 bases; junction bases outside the gene matches: 7. The CDR3 reads CASSGGQGSNEQFF. The CDR3, as DNA: TGTGCCAGCAGTGGGGGACAGGGGTCGAACGAGCAGTTCTTC.